This entry concerns a single T cell receptor beta chain. As yet, its antigen is unknown. This sample is part of a study of T cell responses to AZD1222 COVID-19 vaccine. Findings and limits, study-wide: Spike as a whole was targeted by vaccine-associated CD4 TCRs, dominant at 160-218 and 743-854. Seropositive AZD1222 recipients at baseline numbered only six or seven. Recipients of two AZD1222 doses showed rising Spike-specific TCR breadth and depth.

It was second doses at about 4 or about 12 weeks that were pooled. The CDR3 spans 14 residues. From germline, CDR1 is MNHEY and CDR2 SVGAGI. V dropped 4 bases and J dropped 3; count of bases not matched to a gene: 5. Method: immunoSEQ multiplex PCR; TCRdb's copy keeps in-frame clones and lacks some. Of about 140,000 clones listed, around 89% are singletons. This TCR derives from an adult who received the AZD1222 COVID-19 vaccine. V is TRBV6-5 and J is TRBJ1-1, with 7 bases aligning to TRBD1. This material consisted of peripheral blood, taken 28 days after the second AZD1222 dose. In DNA, the CDR3 is TGTGCCAGCAGTTGGAGCCAGGGGGACACTGAAGCTTTCTTT. Encoded protein: CASSWSQGDTEAFF.